The 7 T cell receptor beta chains below all came from one sample that was sequenced in a study of post-analysis software for immune sequencing data. The study, taken as a whole, reports: Five TRBV segments were significantly more frequent in patients than in controls. TRBV5-6, TRBV5-1 and TRBV20-1 were among these segments.

Carried by the TCR beta cDNA libraries were unique molecular identifiers. TCRdb re-analysed the PCR reads in MiXCR, keeping a single row per CDR3 protein. The table shows approximately 570,000 distinct CDR3 sequences, with roughly 40% occurring only once. Which antigens these TCRs recognize remains unknown. Material: blood. The receptors here all came from a girl aged 10 to 17 with multiple sclerosis.

This chain uses TRBV29-1 with TRBJ2-5, with 8 bases matching TRBD1. Germline V CDR1 and CDR2: SQVTM, ANQGSEA. J lost 5 bases, V lost 2 bases, and 7 bases had no gene match. This CDR3 has 14 residues. CDR3 DNA: TGCAGCGTTGAACGGAGGCAGGGGGCTGAGACCCAGTACTTC. Encoded protein: CSVERRQGAETQYF.

The gene calls are TRBV4-1 and TRBJ1-2, with a weak D call TRBD1 (5 bases). Germline V lookup: CDR1 MGHRA, CDR2 YSYEKL. The CDR3 consists of 15 residues. Trimming removed 2 bases from V and 4 bases from J, with 14 bases in between. CDR3 loop: CASSQKSEGIYGYTF. Here the CDR3 DNA reads TGCGCCAGCAGCCAAAAATCCGAGGGGATCTATGGCTACACCTTC.

This chain links TRBV29-1 with TRBJ2-1; TRBD2 aligns across 13 bases. Trimming took 5 bases from V and 7 from J; bases not matched to a gene: 5. The CDR3 is 14 residues long. CDR1 SQVTM and CDR2 ANQGSEA come from the germline V gene. The CDR3 DNA reads as TGCAGCGTTCGAGGGACTAGCGGGAAAAATGAGCAGTTCTTC. As protein: CSVRGTSGKNEQFF.

This clonotype has only a few counts. The chain has TRBV20-1 and TRBJ1-6; unclear D gene. In germline, CDR1 is DFQATT, CDR2 SNEGSKA (reference sequence). V dropped 3 bases and J dropped 13 bases, with 13 bases sitting between them. There are 12 residues in the CDR3. In nucleotides, the CDR3 is TGCAGTGCTAGTAGGCAGGCGCCCCCCCTCCACTTT. Encoded protein: CSASRQAPPLHF.

Remarks on this clonotype: At one of its ends the junction is not consistent with the germline gene, which may arise from a read error. CDR3 sequence reads: CAGSSLQGFDYGYTF. The CDR3 bases are TGTGCCGGCAGTTCCCTACAGGGGTTTGACTATGGCTACACCTTC. The gene calls are TRBV12-3 or TRBV12-4 and TRBJ1-2, with 7 bases fitting TRBD1. CDR3 length: 15 amino acids.

DNA for the CDR3: TGTGCCAGCAGTGAATCCAGAGACGCCTGGGGGGAGCTGTTTTTT. This encodes CASSESRDAWGELFF. J is TRBJ2-2 and V is TRBV25-1, with D hard to call. Germline CDR1 and CDR2: MGHDK and SYGVNS. V was cut by 1 base and J by 8 bases, with 14 bases left in between. CDR3 length: 15 residues.

V gene TRBV14 combines with J gene TRBJ2-1; tentative D call: TRBD1 (6 bases). V was cut by 5 bases and J by 4 bases, with 21 bases left in between. The CDR3 runs to 17 residues. Per germline, CDR1 SGHDN and CDR2 FVKESK. The CDR3 region has the DNA TGTGCCAGCAGCTTACGACAGGTTCCACGGATATACAATGAGCAGTTCTTC. Translation: CASSLRQVPRIYNEQFF.